Below are 32 T cell receptor beta chains sequenced from a single sample in a study of T cells after yellow fever vaccination. TCRdb passed the 5' RACE reads through MiXCR, listing each CDR3 protein once. The repertoire has more than 450,000 distinct CDR3 sequences, 21% of them found once; the top ten carry 16%. The starting material was PBMCs, obtained around 3 weeks after the first yellow fever vaccination. The origin of the receptors is a young man who received the YFV17D yellow fever vaccine.

This clonotype was seen a few times. V is TRBV4-3 and J is TRBJ1-4, with 7 bases aligning to TRBD1. V dropped 0 bases and J dropped 7; count of bases not matched to a gene: 8. Germline CDR1 reads LGHNA; CDR2 reads YSLEER. This CDR3 is built from 16 residues. DNA for the CDR3: TGCGCCAGCAGCCAAGATCAGGGGGAAGGGATTGAAAAACTGTTTTTT. Its translation: CASSQDQGEGIEKLFF.

This clonotype has only a few counts. This chain joins TRBV7-9 and TRBJ1-2; D not resolved. The CDR3 loop spans 13 amino acids. Looked up from germline, CDR1 is SEHNR and CDR2 is FQNEAQ (reference sequence). The V end lost 5 bases, the J end lost 4 bases, and 11 bases lay between the germline ends. For the CDR3, the DNA is TGTGCCAGCAGCGGAGGGAAACTCTATGGCTACACCTTC. This translates into CASSGGKLYGYTF. Using reference TRBV7-9 and TRBJ1-2 for the parts outside the CDR3, the full variable domain is DTGVSQNPRHKITKRGQNVTFRCDPISEHNRLYWYRQTLGQGPEFLTYFQNEAQLEKSRLLSDRFSAERPKGSFSTLEIQRTEQGDSAMYLCASSGGKLYGYTFGSGTRLTVV.

The J gene is TRBJ2-1, the V gene TRBV18; TRBD2 agrees at 10 bases. The trim removed 7 bases at V and 4 bases at J, leaving 1 base unmatched. Germline V CDR1 and CDR2: KGHSH, LQKENI. The CDR3 covers 13 residues. The CDR3 reads CASLAGGYNEQFF. CDR3 nucleotide sequence: TGTGCCAGCTTAGCGGGGGGATACAATGAGCAGTTCTTC.

This clonotype was seen more than once but under ten times. The rearrangement joins TRBV13 to TRBJ1-1; 7 bases are a match to TRBD1. Germline V gene data show CDR1 as PRHDT and CDR2 as FYEKMQ (reference sequence). Losses at the gene ends were 6 bases for V and 3 bases for J; bases not matched to a gene: 10. The CDR3 contains 15 residues. The CDR3 region has the DNA TGTGCCAGCAGATGGAAGGGGGCCTTTGACACTGAAGCTTTCTTT. As protein: CASRWKGAFDTEAFF.

This clonotype has a handful of counts. V is TRBV12-3 or TRBV12-4 and J is TRBJ1-1; 7 bases align to TRBD1. V shed 7 bases, J shed 8 bases, and the junction held 10 bases outside the gene matches. CDR3 length: 13 amino acids. CDR3: CASTAGGGGEAFF. The CDR3 DNA reads TGTGCCAGCACCGCAGGGGGTGGTGGGGAAGCTTTCTTT.

J is TRBJ2-6 and V is TRBV23-1; 8 bases fit TRBD2. TRBV23-1 carries the ORF label, with uncertain function. This CDR3 spans 16 amino acids. Losses at the gene ends were 11 bases for V and 4 bases for J; bases not matched to a gene: 13. The CDR3 protein is CACNREGLGGANVLTF. CDR3 DNA: TGCGCCTGCAACAGGGAGGGACTAGGCGGGGCCAACGTCCTGACTTTC.

This clonotype appeared a few times. A read error is possible here, since a much larger clone lies one base away. The chain uses TRBV5-1 and TRBJ2-1, with D uncertain. Germline CDR1 and CDR2: SGHRS and YFSETQ. Trimming removed 0 bases at V and 3 bases at J, with 4 bases between. This CDR3 comprises 13 residues. This CDR3 reads CASSLDVYNEQFF. The DNA of the CDR3 is TGCGCCAGCAGCTTGGACGTCTACAATGAGCAGTTCTTC.

V usage is TRBV7-9 and J usage is TRBJ2-6; 7 bases are shared with TRBD1. The CDR3 is 15 amino acids. The germline CDR1 and CDR2 sequences are SEHNR and FQNEAQ (reference sequence). The V gene end was trimmed by 11 bases and the J gene end by 0 bases; junction bases not matched to a gene: 7. CDR3 loop: CAGRGGASGANVLTF. The CDR3 DNA reads as TGTGCCGGGAGAGGGGGCGCCTCTGGGGCCAACGTCCTGACTTTC.

This clonotype was counted at least ten times. This chain uses TRBV7-9 with TRBJ2-5, with unresolved D. The CDR3 is 14 residues long. Trimming removed 2 bases from V and 3 bases from J, with 10 bases in between. The germline V gene encodes CDR1 SEHNR and CDR2 FQNEAQ (reference sequence). The CDR3 region is CASSLFSGEETQYF. The CDR3, as DNA: TGTGCCAGCAGCTTATTCTCAGGTGAAGAGACCCAGTACTTC.

Here the CDR3 reads CASSYGDFAYEQYF. The CDR3 DNA is TGTGCCAGCAGTTACGGGGACTTTGCTTACGAGCAGTACTTC. The chain links TRBV6-2 or TRBV6-3 to TRBJ2-7, with D maybe TRBD2 (6 bases). The CDR3 consists of 14 residues. Germline V gene sequence: CDR1 MNHEY, CDR2 SVGEGT. The germline V and J ends were trimmed by 2 bases and 4 bases, with 12 bases remaining between them.

This clonotype has a single count. V usage is TRBV19 and J usage is TRBJ2-3; D gene uncertain. Germline V lookup: CDR1 LNHDA, CDR2 SQIVND (reference sequence). V was cut by 0 bases and J by 7 bases, with 5 bases left in between. The CDR3 sequence is 12 residues long. CDR3 coding DNA: TGTGCCAGTAGTATAGACCAAAATACGCAGTATTTT. Protein: CASSIDQNTQYF.

This clonotype has a handful of counts. The V gene is TRBV15, the J gene TRBJ2-5; 10 bases fit TRBD1. V trimming: 5 bases; J trimming: 7 bases; junction bases outside the gene matches: 10. This CDR3 spans 15 amino acids. In germline, CDR1 is LNHNV, CDR2 YYDKDF (reference sequence). CDR3 sequence (DNA): TGTGCCACCAGCGGGGACAGGGGACTGCGAGGGACCCAGTACTTC. Its protein product is CATSGDRGLRGTQYF.

In its sample, this clonotype was seen a few times. The chain couples TRBV4-1 to TRBJ2-7, with 7 bases that match TRBD2. J lost 7 bases, V lost 5 bases, and 5 bases had no gene match. Germline CDR1 and CDR2: MGHRA and YSYEKL. The CDR3 is made up of 12 amino acids. The CDR3 loop reads CASSRGGREQYF. As DNA, the CDR3 is TGCGCCAGCAGCAGGGGAGGGAGGGAGCAGTACTTC.

There are a few counts of this clonotype. This chain joins TRBV5-6 and TRBJ1-6, with 7 bases matching TRBD1. The ends lost 4 bases at V and 8 bases at J; junction bases unmatched: 12. Germline V gene data show CDR1 as SGHDT and CDR2 as YYEEEE. The CDR3 loop spans 16 amino acids. The CDR3 DNA reads TGTGCCAGCAGCCGACAGGGTTGGGGGTTTGATTCACCCCTCCACTTT. Translating it yields CASSRQGWGFDSPLHF.

The chain combines TRBV5-1 with TRBJ2-1; TRBD2 might be the D (7 bases). The V and J ends lost 7 bases and 3 bases respectively, with 14 bases between them. CDR1 and CDR2 (germline): SGHRS, YFSETQ. The CDR3 is made up of 14 amino acids. CDR3 in amino acids: CASGEGGVYNEQFF. The DNA of the CDR3 is TGCGCCAGCGGGGAGGGGGGTGTCTACAATGAGCAGTTCTTC. Variable domain in full (rest from reference TRBV5-1 and TRBJ2-1): KAGVTQTPRYLIKTRGQQVTLSCSPISGHRSVSWYQQTPGQGLQFLFEYFSETQRNKGNFPGRFSGRQFSNSRSEMNVSTLELGDSALYLCASGEGGVYNEQFFGPGTRLTVL.

The chain uses TRBV3-1 and TRBJ1-2; 10 nucleotides agree with TRBD1. CDR3 length: 15 residues. CDR1 is LGHDT, CDR2 YNNKEL, per germline (reference sequence). With V trimmed by 4 bases and J by 4 bases, 6 bases remained unmatched. Here the CDR3 reads CASSRQGAESYGYTF. The CDR3 DNA reads TGTGCCAGCAGCCGACAGGGGGCGGAAAGCTATGGCTACACCTTC.

The gene calls are TRBV2 and TRBJ2-7; 7 bases are shared with TRBD2. V lost 8 bases and J lost 6; bases outside the gene matches: 7. Germline values: CDR1 SNHLY, CDR2 FYNNEI. The CDR3 is made up of 12 amino acids. Here the CDR3 DNA reads TGTGCCAGCGGGGGGTCGGGGGGCGAGCAGTACGTC. Translation: CASGGSGGEQYV.

This clonotype was counted between two and nine times. The CDR3 sequence is CASSYGLARATDTQYF. DNA of the CDR3: TGTGCCAGCAGTTACGGACTAGCGAGGGCCACAGATACGCAGTATTTT. V is TRBV6-2 or TRBV6-3 and J is TRBJ2-3; 9 bases fit TRBD2. Germline V gene sequence: CDR1 MNHEY, CDR2 SVGEGT. This CDR3 region has 16 residues. Trimming removed 2 bases from V and 2 bases from J; junction bases left unmatched: 5.

This clonotype was counted ten times or more. This chain joins TRBV20-1 and TRBJ2-3, with D perhaps matching TRBD2 (6 bases). This CDR3 is 16 amino acids long. Germline V gives CDR1 DFQATT, CDR2 SNEGSKA (reference sequence). Trimming stripped 0 bases from V and 4 bases from J, with 17 bases between. CDR3 bases: TGCAGTGCTAGAGATCCGACTAGTTATATCCCAGATACGCAGTATTTT. Translation: CSARDPTSYIPDTQYF.

Only a few counts were recorded for this clonotype. The chain is built from TRBV15 and TRBJ1-2, with 8 bases lining up with TRBD1. J gave up 8 bases and V 2 bases, and 7 bases lay outside the gene matches. The CDR3 runs 14 residues. Per germline, CDR1 LNHNV and CDR2 YYDKDF (reference sequence). The CDR3 nucleotides read TGTGCCACCAGCAGACCGGGACAGGTGATGGGCTACACCTTC. It yields the protein CATSRPGQVMGYTF.

This clonotype has a handful of counts. The chain links TRBV7-2 to TRBJ2-1; the match to TRBD2 covers 10 bases. This CDR3 has 16 residues. Germline V CDR1 and CDR2: SGHTA, FQGNSA. V lost 4 bases to trimming and J lost 5 bases; unmatched junction nucleotides: 8. CDR3 sequence (DNA): TGTGCCAGCAGCTCCAGATTTAGCGGGGGGAACAATGAGCAGTTCTTC. Translation gives CASSSRFSGGNNEQFF.

The chain has TRBV5-1 and TRBJ2-5; 8 bases line up with TRBD1. Germline trimming cut 4 bases from V and 1 base from J; bases unmatched to any gene: 3. This CDR3 is 14 amino acids long. Germline V CDR1 and CDR2: SGHRS, YFSETQ. CDR3 nucleotide sequence: TGCGCCAGCAGCGCTACAGGGGGCCAAGAGACCCAGTACTTC. This sequence encodes CASSATGGQETQYF.

This clonotype showed up just a few times. The chain is built from TRBV7-2 and TRBJ2-7; maybe TRBD1 (7 bases). Trimming stripped 5 bases from V and 5 bases from J, with 13 bases between. The CDR3 loop spans 13 amino acids. CDR1 SGHTA and CDR2 FQGNSA come from the germline V gene. CDR3 in DNA: TGTGCCAGCAGCGCCCAGGGGGGCAACGAGCAGTACGTC. It is translated as CASSAQGGNEQYV.

This clonotype showed up just a few times. The chain combines TRBV20-1 with TRBJ2-3; weak D call: TRBD2 (7 bases). V was pared by 3 bases and J by 5 bases, with 18 bases between. The CDR3 runs 15 residues. The germline CDR1 and CDR2 sequences are DFQATT and SNEGSKA (reference sequence). DNA for the CDR3: TGCAGTGCTAGTTACAGGGAGAGGGGGGGAGATACGCAGTATTTT. It translates to CSASYRERGGDTQYF.

This chain joins TRBV29-1 and TRBJ2-5, with 7 bases matching TRBD1. Per the germline V gene, CDR1 is SQVTM and CDR2 is ANQGSEA. V shed 6 bases and J 5 bases; nucleotides not matched to a gene: 15. The CDR3 consists of 15 residues. The CDR3 here is CSVPTQGVIPETQYF. CDR3 DNA: TGCAGCGTACCTACTCAGGGGGTGATTCCTGAGACCCAGTACTTC. The full variable domain, completed using reference TRBV29-1 and TRBJ2-5, is SAVISQKPSRDICQRGTSLTIQCQVDSQVTMMFWYRQQPGQSLTLIATANQGSEATYESGFVIDKFPISRPNLTFSTLTVSNMSPEDSSIYLCSVPTQGVIPETQYFGPGTRLLVL.

The chain links TRBV7-3 to TRBJ2-5; 8 positions match TRBD1. J was trimmed by 2 bases and V by 4 bases; bases with no gene match: 6. This CDR3 region has 15 residues. CDR1 and CDR2 (germline): SGHTA, FQGTGA. The DNA of the CDR3 is TGTGCCAGCAGCTCGACAGGGGCGGGGCAAGAGACCCAGTACTTC. As protein: CASSSTGAGQETQYF. The full variable domain, completed using reference TRBV7-3 and TRBJ2-5, is GAGVSQTPSNKVTEKGKYVELRCDPISGHTALYWYRQSLGQGPEFLIYFQGTGAADDSGLPNDRFFAVRPEGSVSTLKIQRTERGDSAVYLCASSSTGAGQETQYFGPGTRLLVL.

V usage is TRBV20-1 and J usage is TRBJ1-2; D not resolved. The V and J ends lost 5 bases and 8 bases respectively, with 18 bases between them. The CDR3 consists of 13 residues. CDR1 DFQATT and CDR2 SNEGSKA come from the germline V gene (reference sequence). The CDR3 DNA reads TGCAGTGCTCCATGGCGGAGCCTGGGGGGCTACACCTTC. Protein: CSAPWRSLGGYTF.

The CDR3 reads CASSSLVGARSPLHF. The CDR3 DNA is TGTGCCAGCAGTTCCCTCGTGGGGGCGCGTTCACCCCTCCACTTT. This chain links TRBV6-5 with TRBJ1-6; tentatively, D is TRBD1 (6 bases). The germline V gene encodes CDR1 MNHEY and CDR2 SVGAGI. Trimming removed 4 bases from V and 9 bases from J, with 16 bases in between. The CDR3 spans 15 residues.

This clonotype occurred once. The chain uses TRBV20-1 and TRBJ1-4, with D unresolved. The ends were cut back, 3 bases at V and 5 bases at J, with 7 bases in the middle. Germline loops: CDR1 DFQATT, CDR2 SNEGSKA (reference sequence). The CDR3 sequence is 12 residues long. DNA of the CDR3: TGCAGTGCTAGGACACTAAATGAAAAACTGTTTTTT. It translates to CSARTLNEKLFF.

This chain connects TRBV28 to TRBJ2-3; 8 bases line up with TRBD1. The CDR3 length is 14 residues. Germline assignment: CDR1 MDHEN and CDR2 SYDVKM. J gave up 7 bases and V 7 bases, and 10 bases lay outside the gene matches. In nucleotides, the CDR3 is TGTGCCAGCACATCCAGGACAGGGCTAAATACGCAGTATTTT. Its translation: CASTSRTGLNTQYF.

This chain uses TRBV24-1 with TRBJ1-1; D possibly corresponds to TRBD1 (5 bases). From germline, CDR1 is KGHDR and CDR2 SFDVKD. The CDR3 loop spans 12 amino acids. V was pared by 2 bases and J by 7 bases, with 7 bases between. The CDR3 nucleotides are TGTGCCACCAGTGATTGGGACCGTGAAGCTTTCTTT. Translated, it gives CATSDWDREAFF.

The CDR3 DNA sequence: TGTGCCAGCAGTTACACCCTGCGGGGGTTCACAGATACGCAGTATTTT. It specifies CASSYTLRGFTDTQYF. The V gene is TRBV6-5, the J gene TRBJ2-3; 7 bases fit TRBD2. The trim removed 2 bases at V and 2 bases at J, leaving 7 bases unmatched. CDR3 size: 16 residues. Germline V lookup: CDR1 MNHEY, CDR2 SVGAGI.